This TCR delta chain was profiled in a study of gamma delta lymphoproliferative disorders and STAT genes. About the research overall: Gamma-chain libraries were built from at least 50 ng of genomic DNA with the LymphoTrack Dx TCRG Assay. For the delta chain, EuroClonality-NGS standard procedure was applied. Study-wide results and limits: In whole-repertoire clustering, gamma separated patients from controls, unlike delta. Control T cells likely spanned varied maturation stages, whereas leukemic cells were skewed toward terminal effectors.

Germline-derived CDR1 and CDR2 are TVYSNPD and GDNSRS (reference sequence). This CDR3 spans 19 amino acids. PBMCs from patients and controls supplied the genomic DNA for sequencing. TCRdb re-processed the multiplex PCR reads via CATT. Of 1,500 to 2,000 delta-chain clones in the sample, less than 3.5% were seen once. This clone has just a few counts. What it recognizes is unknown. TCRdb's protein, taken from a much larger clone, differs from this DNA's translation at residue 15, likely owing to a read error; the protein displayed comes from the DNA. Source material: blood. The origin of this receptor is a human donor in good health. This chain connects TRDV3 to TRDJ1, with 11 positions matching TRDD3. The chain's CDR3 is CAFRIPSWGIRFDTNKLIF. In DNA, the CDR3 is TGTGCCTTCCGTATTCCTTCGTGGGGGATACGCTTCGACACCAATAAACTCATCTTT.